These 32 T cell receptor beta chains originate from one sample sequenced in a study of CD8+ T cells in alopecia areata (dated by TCRdb to 2016 to 2019). Library creation used the immunoSEQ multiplex PCR assay. RNA was extracted from all samples and reverse transcribed into cDNA, which served as template for TCR sequencing. TCRdb retrieved this table from immuneACCESS and kept in-frame rearrangements only. Not all clones are present; in checked studies, unresolved V genes account for under half, and no reason is known for the remainder. Listed for this sample are 270,000 or so clones, none observed only a single time. 1.2% of the sample goes to the ten largest clones. Pooled mouse cutaneous lymph node cells were stained for CD4, CD8alpha, NKG2D, NKG2ACE and other markers, then sorted on a BD Influx. Sequences were obtained from CD4+ T cells sorted from a lymph node. Receptors originate from a C3H/HeJ mouse with alopecia areata. Mice of this strain bear MHC haplotype H2-k.

This clone was counted only a few times. Germline and genes: mouse. From the germline J gene comes the end of the CDR3, since the read stops 4 residues before it. The gene calls are TRBV3 and TRBJ2-5, with 9 nucleotides matching TRBD2. Looked up from germline, CDR1 is SNHLY and CDR2 is FYNGKV (reference sequence). V shed 1 base and J 1 base; nucleotides not matched to a gene: 3. CDR3 length: 16 amino acids. The DNA read from the CDR3 is TGTGCCAGCAGCTTAGAGACTGGGGGAGACCAAGAC. Amino acid sequence: CASSLETGGDQD. From start to end, the CDR3 is CASSLETGGDQDTQYF.

Worth noting for this clone: Here the gene names and germline are mouse. The CDR3 end falls 4 residues outside the read, so it is completed with the germline J gene. The chain recombines TRBV13-3 with TRBJ2-3; 9 nucleotides match TRBD1. The CDR3 totals 14 residues. In germline, CDR1 is NNHDY, CDR2 SYVADS. V gave up 5 bases and J gave up 3 bases; unmatched junction bases: 4. CDR3 loop: CASSRDRDAETLYF. CDR3 DNA (partial): TGTGCCAGCAGCCGGGACAGGGACGCAGAA.

Details on this clone: Germline and genes: mouse. Read data end 4 residues before the CDR3 end; the end is taken from the germline J gene. Other nucleotide sequences in the sample specify the same CDR3. This chain joins TRBV19 and TRBJ1-1, with D possibly matching TRBD1 (6 bases). V was clipped by 1 base and J by 3 bases, with 7 bases between them. From germline, CDR1 is FNHDT and CDR2 SITEND (reference sequence). This CDR3 region has 13 residues. CDR3 bases read: TGTGCCAGCAGTATACCAGGGGACACA. It specifies CASSIPGDT. The whole CDR3 protein reads CASSIPGDTEVFF.

As regards this clone: The gene symbols are mouse symbols. The read falls 4 residues short of the CDR3 end, and the missing part is taken from the germline J gene. Other DNA sequences in the sample encode the same CDR3. This chain joins TRBV19 and TRBJ2-1; 10 bases fit TRBD2. There are 15 residues in the CDR3. The V gene's germline CDR1 is FNHDT and CDR2 SITEND (reference sequence). Trimming cost V 4 bases and J 3 bases; bases outside gene matches: 4. The CDR3 bases that were read are TGTGCCAGCAGTCCTCGACTGGGGGGCTATGCT. This translates into CASSPRLGGYA. The CDR3 as a whole reads CASSPRLGGYAEQFF.

As concerns this clone: Gene names and germline refer to mouse. The read finishes 4 residues shy of the CDR3 end, and the germline J gene is used to complete it. This chain links TRBV19 with TRBJ2-3; TRBD2 agrees at 9 bases. The germline V gene has CDR1 FNHDT and CDR2 SITEND (reference sequence). J was trimmed by 4 bases and V by 6 bases; bases with no gene match: 6. This CDR3 has 14 residues. The DNA read from the CDR3 is TGTGCCAGCAAGAAGACTGGGGGCTCAGAA. Encoded protein: CASKKTGGSE. The entire CDR3 reads CASKKTGGSETLYF.

Concerning this clone itself: Gene names follow the mouse nomenclature. Coverage ceases 4 residues before the CDR3 finishes, and the germline J gene fills in the end. The V gene is TRBV5, the J gene TRBJ2-7; D ambiguous. The CDR3 is 15 residues long. Trimming pared 0 bases from V and 3 bases from J, leaving 12 bases between. The germline V gene has CDR1 LGHNA and CDR2 YNLKQL (reference sequence). The CDR3 spells CASSQDWRVRYEQYF. The sequenced CDR3 bases are TGTGCCAGCAGCCAAGATTGGAGGGTCCGCTAT.

This clone was observed at least ten times. Mouse germline and gene names are used. Sequencing ends 4 residues short of the CDR3 end; the germline J gene provides the rest. The sample holds other DNA sequences that translate to the same CDR3. V gene TRBV1 combines with J gene TRBJ2-2; D remains unclear. CDR1 is NSQYPW and CDR2 is LRSPGD in the germline V gene (reference sequence). Trimming removed 1 base from V and 2 bases from J, with 2 bases in between. This CDR3 comprises 13 residues. The CDR3 reads CTCSAGNTGQLYF. Incomplete CDR3 DNA: TGCACCTGCAGTGCAGGGAACACCGGG.

About this clone itself: The germline and genes are mouse ones. The read falls 4 residues short of the CDR3 end, and the missing part is taken from the germline J gene. The chain combines TRBV13-2 with TRBJ2-1, with 8 bases fitting TRBD1. The junction had 7 bases not matched to a gene; V was cut back by 4 bases and J by 4 bases. Germline V gene lookup returns CDR1 NNHNN and CDR2 SYGAGS (reference sequence). CDR3 size: 15 residues. The CDR3 spells CASGPGQGLYAEQFF. CDR3 DNA (partial): TGTGCCAGCGGTCCAGGACAGGGATTGTATGCT.

A few counts support this clone. The genes and germline here are from mouse. The CDR3 end falls 4 residues outside the read, so it is completed with the germline J gene. The chain employs TRBV13-3 and TRBJ2-3, with no clear D. V gave up 0 bases and J gave up 0 bases, with 11 bases separating them. CDR1 and CDR2 from the germline V gene are NNHDY and SYVADS. The CDR3 loop spans 16 amino acids. The covered CDR3 bases are TGTGCCAGCAGTGATGCCTCGACAACTAGTGCAGAA. It specifies CASSDASTTSAE. The CDR3 in full is CASSDASTTSAETLYF.

The sample holds a few counts of this clone. All gene names here are mouse names. The read finishes 4 residues shy of the CDR3 end, and the germline J gene is used to complete it. This sequence joins TRBV19 and TRBJ1-2; TRBD1 might be the D (6 bases). The CDR3 contains 14 residues. The V end was cut by 3 bases, the J end by 0 bases, with 9 bases between. Germline CDR1 is FNHDT and CDR2 is SITEND (reference sequence). The sequenced part of the CDR3 DNA is TGTGCCAGCAGTAAAAGGACAGCAAACTCC. Encoded protein: CASSKRTANS. The CDR3 as a whole reads CASSKRTANSDYTF.

For this clone: Gene names and germline refer to mouse. The read terminates 4 residues before the CDR3 end, so the remaining end is supplied by the germline J gene. The V gene is TRBV5, the J gene TRBJ2-5, with TRBD1 identical over 10 bases. The CDR3 is 15 residues long. The trim removed 6 bases at V and 1 base at J, leaving 4 bases unmatched. Germline CDR1 and CDR2: LGHNA and YNLKQL (reference sequence). The sequenced CDR3 bases are TGTGCCAGCAGTCGGGACAGGGGAGACCAAGAC. Protein sequence: CASSRDRGDQD. The CDR3 reads in full as CASSRDRGDQDTQYF.

As to this clone: The genes and germline here are from mouse. The DNA ends 4 residues before the CDR3 does, and the rest of the CDR3 is filled in from the germline J gene. The V gene is TRBV31, the J gene TRBJ2-4; 11 nucleotides match TRBD2. Germline CDR1 and CDR2: GKSSPN and SITVG. The CDR3 spans 15 residues. V shed 2 bases, J shed 0 bases, and the junction held 1 base outside the gene matches. CDR3 DNA, as far as it was read: TGTGCCTGGAGTACTGGGGGGGCTAGTCAAAAC. This sequence encodes CAWSTGGASQN. From start to end, the CDR3 is CAWSTGGASQNTLYF.

With respect to this clone: Any gene name here is a mouse gene name. The read is 4 residues too short to cover the CDR3 end, so that end is filled in from the germline J gene. Other DNA sequences in this sample translate to the same CDR3. The V gene is TRBV13-1, the J gene TRBJ2-3; 10 nucleotides agree with TRBD1. V shed 2 bases and J 1 base; nucleotides not matched to a gene: 1. The CDR3 extends over 15 amino acids. CDR1 NSHNY and CDR2 SYGAGN come from the germline V gene. The sequenced CDR3 bases are TGTGCCAGCAGTGAGGACAGGGGGGGTGCAGAA. It encodes CASSEDRGGAE. The whole CDR3 reads CASSEDRGGAETLYF.

As regards this clone: Gene names and germline refer to mouse. Read sequence stops 4 residues before the CDR3 end, and the germline J gene provides the missing end. The rearrangement joins TRBV19 to TRBJ2-2; D is perhaps TRBD1 (5 bases). The V gene's germline CDR1 is FNHDT and CDR2 SITEND (reference sequence). Deletions cut 5 bases from V and 6 bases from J, with 11 bases between. The CDR3 length is 13 residues. CDR3 residues: CASSPQGSGQLYF. The CDR3 bases that were read are TGTGCCAGCAGCCCGCAGGGATCCGGG.

Concerning this clone itself: Gene names are mouse gene names. The CDR3 extends 4 residues past the end of the read, so its final part is completed from the germline J gene. The rearrangement joins TRBV1 to TRBJ1-2; 8 nucleotides match TRBD1. J gave up 4 bases and V 3 bases, and 7 bases lay outside the gene matches. CDR1 and CDR2 from the germline V gene are NSQYPW and LRSPGD (reference sequence). This CDR3 is built from 15 residues. The sequenced part of the CDR3 DNA is TGCACCTGCAGTGCGGCAGGGGGCGCAGGCTCC. Its protein is CTCSAAGGAGS. The whole CDR3 sequence reads CTCSAAGGAGSDYTF.

Concerning this clone: The germline and genes are mouse ones. With the read ending 4 residues before the CDR3 end, the germline J gene is used to fill in that end. V gene TRBV13-2 combines with J gene TRBJ2-7; 8 positions agree with TRBD2. This CDR3 has 15 amino acids. Germline V CDR1 and CDR2: NNHNN, SYGAGS (reference sequence). Unmatched junction bases numbered 5, after V lost 3 bases and J lost 0 bases. The CDR3 bases that were read are TGTGCCAGCGGTGTACTGGGGGAGAGCTCCTAT. It specifies CASGVLGESSY. The full CDR3 is CASGVLGESSYEQYF.

The sample holds a few counts of this clone. Genes and germline are mouse. The read terminates 4 residues ahead of where the CDR3 ends, so the germline J gene completes it. Other DNA sequences within the sample encode an identical CDR3. This chain uses TRBV19 with TRBJ1-1; TRBD1 aligns across 7 bases. CDR3 length: 15 amino acids. Germline trimming cut 0 bases from V and 0 bases from J; bases unmatched to any gene: 2. Germline loops: CDR1 FNHDT, CDR2 SITEND (reference sequence). CDR3 region: CASSIAGTANTEVFF. CDR3 DNA, as far as it was read: TGTGCCAGCAGTATAGCGGGGACAGCAAACACA.

About this clone: The genes are named according to mouse. The CDR3 bases that were read are TGTGCTAGCAGTAGCGGGACAGAAAAC. Protein sequence: CASSSGTEN. The whole CDR3 protein reads CASSSGTENTLYF. The rearrangement links TRBV17 to TRBJ2-4; 7 bases fit TRBD1. The CDR3 extends 4 residues past the end of the read, so its final part is completed from the germline J gene. The CDR3 is 13 residues long. In germline, CDR1 is MNHDT, CDR2 YYDKIL.

In this sample, this clone turned up many times. Mouse names are used for the genes. The read is 4 residues too short to cover the CDR3 end, so that end is filled in from the germline J gene. This specimen includes other DNA sequences encoding the same CDR3. The V gene is TRBV31, the J gene TRBJ1-1, with 7 bases matching TRBD1. CDR1 is GKSSPN, CDR2 SITVG, per germline. CDR3 length equals 14 residues. J gave up 0 bases and V 0 bases, and 1 base lay outside the gene matches. Here the CDR3 reads CAWSLGTANTEVFF. The part of the CDR3 DNA that was read is TGTGCCTGGAGTCTGGGGACAGCAAACACA.

Concerning this clone: Gene labels here are mouse ones. The missing CDR3 end, 4 residues past where the read stops, is filled in from the germline J gene. The chain uses TRBV1 and TRBJ2-1, with D possibly being TRBD1 (6 bases). The CDR3 length is 14 residues. Germline CDR1 NSQYPW, CDR2 LRSPGD (reference sequence). The sequenced part of the CDR3 DNA is TGCACCTGCAGTTACACGCAGGGGAAGGCT. This encodes CTCSYTQGKA. In full, the CDR3 reads CTCSYTQGKAEQFF.

As for this clone: Gene names refer to mouse genes. The read terminates 4 residues ahead of where the CDR3 ends, so the germline J gene completes it. The V gene is TRBV13-3, the J gene TRBJ2-7, with 9 bases identical to TRBD1. Germline V gene data show CDR1 as NNHDY and CDR2 as SYVADS. This CDR3 has 14 residues. The DNA read from the CDR3 is TGTGCCAGCAGTGATGGGGACAGGGAGGAT. Translating it yields CASSDGDRED. The entire CDR3 protein is CASSDGDREDEQYF.

This clone has more than one count but fewer than ten. Gene names denote mouse genes. The read ends 4 residues shy of where the CDR3 ends; the end is completed using the germline J gene. This rearrangement joins TRBV1 to TRBJ2-4, with 11 bases matching TRBD2. The CDR3 is 17 residues long. Trimming took 2 bases from V and 1 from J; bases not matched to a gene: 5. CDR1 is NSQYPW, CDR2 LRSPGD, per germline (reference sequence). CDR3 DNA, as far as it was read: TGCACCTGCAGTGCAACCGGGACTGGGGGTGGTCAAAAC. Its protein is CTCSATGTGGGQN. In full, the CDR3 is CTCSATGTGGGQNTLYF. Full variable domain (missing parts from reference TRBV1 and TRBJ2-4): VTLLEQNPRWRLVPRGQAVNLRCILKNSQYPWMSWYQQDLQKQLQWLFTLRSPGDKEVKSLPGADYLATRVTDTELRLQVANMSQGRTLYCTCSATGTGGGQNTLYFGAGTRLSVL.

This clone was recorded a few times. Genes and germline are mouse. With the read ending 4 residues before the CDR3 end, the germline J gene is used to fill in that end. The V gene is TRBV1, the J gene TRBJ2-1, with no clear D. This CDR3 has 13 residues. V gave up 3 bases and J gave up 3 bases, with 6 bases separating them. The germline gives CDR1 NSQYPW, CDR2 LRSPGD (reference sequence). The CDR3 sequence is CTCSASLYAEQFF. The sequenced part of the CDR3 DNA is TGCACCTGCAGTGCCAGCCTCTATGCT.

This clone was seen a handful of times. Each gene name is a mouse one. The read ends 4 residues before the CDR3 terminus; that terminus is restored from the germline J gene. The J gene is TRBJ2-1, the V gene TRBV14, with 7 positions matching TRBD1. The V gene's germline CDR1 is SGHDT and CDR2 FRDEAV. The CDR3 length is 16 residues. The V and J ends lost 6 bases and 0 bases, in that order; junction bases with no gene match: 9. This CDR3 reads CASIGTENYNYAEQFF. CDR3 bases read: TGTGCCAGCATCGGGACAGAAAATTATAACTATGCT.

About this clone: Here the gene names and germline are mouse. The read falls 4 residues short of the CDR3 end, and the missing part is taken from the germline J gene. Additional DNA sequences in this sample encode the identical CDR3. This sequence joins TRBV31 and TRBJ2-3, with 10 bases that match TRBD2. In germline, CDR1 is GKSSPN, CDR2 SITVG. The CDR3 runs 13 residues. Trimming at V came to 4 bases and at J to 3 bases, leaving 1 base not matched to a gene. The DNA read from the CDR3 is TGTGCCTGGACTGGGGGGGCGGCAGAA. It specifies CAWTGGAAE. The full CDR3 reads CAWTGGAAETLYF. The whole variable domain, filled in from reference TRBV31 and TRBJ2-3, reads AQTIHQWPVAEIKAVGSPLSLGCTIKGKSSPNLYWYWQATGGTLQQLFYSITVGQVESVVQLNLSASRPKDDQFILSTEKLLLSHSGFYLCAWTGGAAETLYFGSGTRLTVL.

This clone appeared a few times. Here the gene names and germline are mouse. The read halts 4 residues ahead of the CDR3 end, with the missing end drawn from the germline J gene. This chain connects TRBV19 to TRBJ2-5; 8 bases map to TRBD1. The CDR3 is made up of 15 amino acids. CDR1 and CDR2 from the germline V gene are FNHDT and SITEND (reference sequence). This CDR3 is CASSTTRGRGDTQYF. CDR3 DNA, as far as it was read: TGTGCCAGCAGTACTACCAGGGGGCGCGGGGAC.

As concerns this clone: Gene names denote mouse genes. The read ends 4 residues shy of where the CDR3 ends; the end is completed using the germline J gene. This chain uses TRBV1 with TRBJ2-1; TRBD1 aligns across 9 bases. Germline V lookup: CDR1 NSQYPW, CDR2 LRSPGD (reference sequence). The CDR3 is 15 residues long. V shed 5 bases, J shed 2 bases, and the junction held 4 bases outside the gene matches. CDR3 DNA (partial): TGCACCTGCAGTCCTGGACAGGGGTACTATGCT. Protein product: CTCSPGQGYYA. The whole CDR3 protein is CTCSPGQGYYAEQFF.

This clone was seen only a few times. The gene names here belong to mouse. With the read ending 4 residues before the CDR3 end, the germline J gene is used to fill in that end. Other DNA sequences in this sample translate to the same CDR3. The V call is TRBV31, the J call TRBJ2-1; the match to TRBD2 covers 10 bases. This CDR3 has 14 amino acids. Germline lookup yields CDR1 GKSSPN and CDR2 SITVG. V lost 1 base, J lost 4 bases, and 1 base stayed unmatched. CDR3 sequence reads: CAWSPGLGYAEQFF. CDR3 bases read: TGTGCCTGGAGTCCGGGACTGGGGTATGCT.

This clone was observed a few times. The listed genes are named as in mouse. The CDR3 goes on 4 residues after the read ends, and that part is filled in from the germline J gene. This rearrangement joins TRBV19 to TRBJ2-7; TRBD2 matches at 12 bases. There are 13 residues in the CDR3. CDR1 is FNHDT, CDR2 SITEND, per germline (reference sequence). The CDR3 here is CASRGLGGYEQYF. The CDR3 DNA, read in part, is TGTGCCAGCAGAGGACTGGGGGGGTAT.

Regarding this clone: The genes are named according to mouse. The observed sequence ends 3 residues before the CDR3 terminus, with the missing tail filled in from the germline J gene. Other DNA sequences within the sample encode an identical CDR3. The V call is TRBV13-2, the J call TRBJ1-6, with 9 positions matching TRBD1. Being an ORF, TRBJ1-6 has a function that is uncertain. This CDR3 has 15 amino acids. The V gene end was trimmed by 0 bases and the J gene end by 7 bases; junction bases not matched to a gene: 2. Germline lookup yields CDR1 NNHNN and CDR2 SYGAGS (reference sequence). CDR3 region: CASGDDRGRNSPLYF. Partial CDR3 DNA: TGTGCCAGCGGTGATGACAGGGGGCGGAATTCGCCC.

This clone has just a few counts. Germline and genes: mouse. The read gets to within 4 residues of the CDR3 end, and the germline J gene fills in the rest. Other DNA sequences from this sample encode an identical CDR3 as well. This chain joins TRBV13-1 and TRBJ2-4; no definite D call. Per the germline V gene, CDR1 is NSHNY and CDR2 is SYGAGN. The CDR3 covers 12 residues. This chain's CDR3 is CASSDSKNTLYF. Incomplete CDR3 DNA: TGTGCCAGCAGTGACAGTAAAAAC.

In the case of this clone: Genes and germline come from the mouse. From the germline J gene comes the end of the CDR3, since the read stops 4 residues before it. This chain joins TRBV13-1 and TRBJ1-2; 8 bases are shared with TRBD1. Germline V gene lookup returns CDR1 NSHNY and CDR2 SYGAGN. The CDR3 contains 14 residues. Losses at the gene ends were 2 bases for V and 4 bases for J; bases not matched to a gene: 4. The CDR3 loop reads CASSESRGPSDYTF. The CDR3 DNA, read in part, is TGTGCCAGCAGTGAGAGCAGGGGGCCCTCC.